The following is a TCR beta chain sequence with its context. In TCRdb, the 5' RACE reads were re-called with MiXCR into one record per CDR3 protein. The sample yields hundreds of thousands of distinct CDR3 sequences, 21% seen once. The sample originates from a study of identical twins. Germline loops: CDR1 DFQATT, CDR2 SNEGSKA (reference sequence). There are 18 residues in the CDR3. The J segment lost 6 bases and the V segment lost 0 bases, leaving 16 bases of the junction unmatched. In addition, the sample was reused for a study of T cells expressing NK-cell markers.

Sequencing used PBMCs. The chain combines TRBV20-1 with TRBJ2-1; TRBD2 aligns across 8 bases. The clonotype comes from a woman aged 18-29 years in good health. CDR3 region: CSARDLISGGLPSNEQFF. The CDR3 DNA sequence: TGCAGTGCTAGAGACCTAATCTCGGGAGGGCTTCCGAGCAATGAGCAGTTCTTC.